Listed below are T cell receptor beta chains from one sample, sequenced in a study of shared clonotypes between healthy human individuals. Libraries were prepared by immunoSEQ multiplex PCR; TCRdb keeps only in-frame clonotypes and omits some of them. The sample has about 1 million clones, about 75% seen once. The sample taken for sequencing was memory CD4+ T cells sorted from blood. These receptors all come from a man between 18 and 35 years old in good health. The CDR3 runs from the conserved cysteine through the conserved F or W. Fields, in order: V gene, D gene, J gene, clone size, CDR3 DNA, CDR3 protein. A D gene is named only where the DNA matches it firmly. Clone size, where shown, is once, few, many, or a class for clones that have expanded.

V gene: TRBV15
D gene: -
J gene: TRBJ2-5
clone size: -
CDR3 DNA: TGTGCCACCAGCAGAGCTCAGGGTTCGACCCAGTACTTC
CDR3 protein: CATSRAQGSTQYF

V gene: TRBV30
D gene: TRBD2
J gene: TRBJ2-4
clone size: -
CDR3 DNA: TGTGCCTGGAGTGGGAGCGGGGGAGGGATTCAGTACTTC
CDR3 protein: CAWSGSGGGIQYF

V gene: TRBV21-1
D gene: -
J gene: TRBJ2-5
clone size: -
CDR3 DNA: TGTGCCAGCGGCGGGACCGGGACACCCCAAGAGACCCAGTACTTC
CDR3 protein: CASGGTGTPQETQYF

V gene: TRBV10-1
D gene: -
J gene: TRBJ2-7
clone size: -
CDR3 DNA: TGCGCCAGCAGTGAGTCCGGGACCTACGAGCAGTACTTC
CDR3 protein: CASSESGTYEQYF

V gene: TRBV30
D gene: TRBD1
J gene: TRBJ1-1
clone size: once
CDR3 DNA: TGTGCCTGGAGTGTTATCGGGACAGGGCCGACTGAAGCTTTCTTT
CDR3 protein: CAWSVIGTGPTEAFF

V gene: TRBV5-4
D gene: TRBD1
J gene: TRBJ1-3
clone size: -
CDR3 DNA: TGTGCCAGCAGCCTACCCGGACAGGGTGGAAACACCATATATTTT
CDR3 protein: CASSLPGQGGNTIYF

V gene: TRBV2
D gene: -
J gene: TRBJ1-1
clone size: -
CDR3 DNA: TGTGCCAGCAGTACAGGGCCAGGGAGTGAAGCTTTCTTT
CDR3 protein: CASSTGPGSEAFF

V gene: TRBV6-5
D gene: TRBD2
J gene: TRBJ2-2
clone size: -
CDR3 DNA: TGTGCCAGCAGTCATCAGACTAGCGGGACCGGGGAGCTGTTTTTT
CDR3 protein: CASSHQTSGTGELFF

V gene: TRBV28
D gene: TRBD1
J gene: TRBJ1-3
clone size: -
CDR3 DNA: TGTGCCAGCTATATAGGACAGGGTAAGGACACCATATATTTT
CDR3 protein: CASYIGQGKDTIYF

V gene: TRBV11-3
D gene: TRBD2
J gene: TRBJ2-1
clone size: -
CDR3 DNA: TGTGCCAGCAGCTTAGATTGGGCGGGAGGGCACAATGAGCAGTTCTTC
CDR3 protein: CASSLDWAGGHNEQFF

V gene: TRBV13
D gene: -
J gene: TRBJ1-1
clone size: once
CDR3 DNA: TGTGCCAGCAGCCTAGGAGGGAACACTGAAGCTTTCTTT
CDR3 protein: CASSLGGNTEAFF

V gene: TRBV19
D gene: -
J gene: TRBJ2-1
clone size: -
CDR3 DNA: TGTGCCAGTAGGCTAGGTGGAGGGAATGAGCAGTTCTTC
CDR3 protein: CASRLGGGNEQFF

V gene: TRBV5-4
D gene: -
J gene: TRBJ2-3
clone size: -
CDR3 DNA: TGTGCCAGCAGCCTATGGCGAACCACAGATACGCAGTATTTT
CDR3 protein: CASSLWRTTDTQYF

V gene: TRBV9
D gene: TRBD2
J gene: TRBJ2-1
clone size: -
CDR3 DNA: TGTGCCAGCAGCCTCGGGACTAGCGGTTACAATGAGCAGTTCTTC
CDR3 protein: CASSLGTSGYNEQFF

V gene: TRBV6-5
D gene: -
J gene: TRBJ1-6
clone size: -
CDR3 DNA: TGTGCCAGCAGTTACTCGATACAGGGTGATTCACCCCTCCACTTT
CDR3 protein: CASSYSIQGDSPLHF

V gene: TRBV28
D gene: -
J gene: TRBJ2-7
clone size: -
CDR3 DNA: TGTGCCAGCGGACGGTCCTACGAGCAGTACTTC
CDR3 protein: CASGRSYEQYF

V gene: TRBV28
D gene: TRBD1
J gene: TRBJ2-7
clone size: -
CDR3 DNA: TGTGCCAGCAGGTTACGGGACAGGGGAGGGCAGTCCTTC
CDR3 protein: CASRLRDRGGQSF

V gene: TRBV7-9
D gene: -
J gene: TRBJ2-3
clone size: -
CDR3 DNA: TGTGCCAGCAGCTACCAGATGGGACCGGCAGATACGCAGTATTTT
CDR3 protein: CASSYQMGPADTQYF

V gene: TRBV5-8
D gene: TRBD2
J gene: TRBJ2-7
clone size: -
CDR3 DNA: TGTGCCAGCAGCCTAGGGACTAGCGGCCCCTACGAGCAGTACTTC
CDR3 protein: CASSLGTSGPYEQYF

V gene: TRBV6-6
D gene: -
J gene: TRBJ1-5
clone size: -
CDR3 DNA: TGTGCCAGCCACCGGGGCATAAATCAGCCCCAGCATTTT
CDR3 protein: CASHRGINQPQHF

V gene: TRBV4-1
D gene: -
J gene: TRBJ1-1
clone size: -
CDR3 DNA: TGCGCCAGCAGCCGGGACCGTGAAGCTTTCTTT
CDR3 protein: CASSRDREAFF

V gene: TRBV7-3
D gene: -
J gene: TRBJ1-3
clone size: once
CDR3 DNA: TGTGCCAGCAGCTTAGCCGGGGGATCTGGAAACACCATATATTTT
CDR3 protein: CASSLAGGSGNTIYF

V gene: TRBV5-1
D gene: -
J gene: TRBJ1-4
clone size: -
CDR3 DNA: TGCGCCAGCAGCTTGGGGCCGAGCAATGAAAAACTGTTTTTT
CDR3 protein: CASSLGPSNEKLFF

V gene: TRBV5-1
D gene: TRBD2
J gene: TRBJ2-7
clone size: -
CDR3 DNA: TGCGCCAGCAGCTTGGACTTACTAGCGGGGGTAAGGGGCGAGCAGTACTTC
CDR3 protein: CASSLDLLAGVRGEQYF

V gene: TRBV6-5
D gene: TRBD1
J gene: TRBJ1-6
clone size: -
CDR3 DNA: TGTGCCAGCAGTTACTCGTCCCGGGACAGGGGGACGCCCCTCCACTTT
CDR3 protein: CASSYSSRDRGTPLHF

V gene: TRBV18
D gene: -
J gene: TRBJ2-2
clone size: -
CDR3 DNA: TGTGCCAGCTCACCCTTAGCTATGACCCCGAACACCGGGGAGCTGTTTTTT
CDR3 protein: CASSPLAMTPNTGELFF

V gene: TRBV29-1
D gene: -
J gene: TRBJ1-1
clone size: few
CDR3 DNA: TGCAGCGTTGTTCTGTTCGTCGGGACGCAAGCTTTCTTT
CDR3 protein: CSVVLFVGTQAFF

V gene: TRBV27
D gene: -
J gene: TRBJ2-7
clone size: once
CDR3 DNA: TGTGCCAGCAGTCCTTATAGCGTAATAACAAACCGAAACTACGAGCAGTACTTC
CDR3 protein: CASSPYSVITNRNYEQYF

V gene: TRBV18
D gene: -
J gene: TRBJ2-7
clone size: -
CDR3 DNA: TGTGCCAGCTCACCCCCAGCCTCCTACGAGCAGTACTTC
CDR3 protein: CASSPPASYEQYF

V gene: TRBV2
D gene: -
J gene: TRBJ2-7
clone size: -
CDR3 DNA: TGTGCCAGCAGTGAAGAGGGTGGCCGGAACTACGAGCAGTACTTC
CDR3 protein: CASSEEGGRNYEQYF

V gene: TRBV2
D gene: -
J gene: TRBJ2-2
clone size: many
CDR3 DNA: TGTGCCAGCAGCCTTAACTATCCGGGTCTCGCGAACACCGGGGAGCTGTTTTTT
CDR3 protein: CASSLNYPGLANTGELFF

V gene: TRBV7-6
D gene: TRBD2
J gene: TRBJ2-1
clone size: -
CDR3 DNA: TGTGCCAGCAGCTTAATAGCGGGGGGCAGCAATGAGCAGTTCTTC
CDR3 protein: CASSLIAGGSNEQFF

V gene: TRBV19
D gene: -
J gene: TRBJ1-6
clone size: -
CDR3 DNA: TGTGCCAGTAACAATGCGGGGAAATCCTATAATTCACCCCTCCACTTT
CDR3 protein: CASNNAGKSYNSPLHF

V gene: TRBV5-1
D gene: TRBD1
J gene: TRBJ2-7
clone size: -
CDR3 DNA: TGCGCCAGCACCCCCTCCAGGGGGAGCTACGAGCAGTACTTC
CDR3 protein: CASTPSRGSYEQYF

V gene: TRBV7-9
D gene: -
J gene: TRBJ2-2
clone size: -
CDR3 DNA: TGTGCCAGCAGCCGTTACGGGGAGCTGTTTTTT
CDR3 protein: CASSRYGELFF

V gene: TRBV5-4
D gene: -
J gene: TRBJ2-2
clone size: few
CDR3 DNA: TGTGCCAGCAGCCCACCCCCGGGACCCTCCCGCGGCACCGGGGAGCTGTTTTTT
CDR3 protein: CASSPPPGPSRGTGELFF

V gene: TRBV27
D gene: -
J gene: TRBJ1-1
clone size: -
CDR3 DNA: TGTGCCAGCAGTTTAACTTTAGCCACTGAAGCTTTCTTT
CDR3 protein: CASSLTLATEAFF

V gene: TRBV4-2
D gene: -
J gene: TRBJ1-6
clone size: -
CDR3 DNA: TGTGCCAGCAGCCAGGAGATTTCTGGGGGCTCCTATAATTCACCCCTCCACTTT
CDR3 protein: CASSQEISGGSYNSPLHF

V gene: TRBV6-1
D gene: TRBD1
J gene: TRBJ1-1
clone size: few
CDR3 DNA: TGTGCCAGCAGTGATTGGGACAGCGAAGCTTTCTTT
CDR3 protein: CASSDWDSEAFF

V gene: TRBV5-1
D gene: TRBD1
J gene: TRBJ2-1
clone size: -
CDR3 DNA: TGCGCCAGCAGTCCCGGGACAGGCTCCTACAATGAGCAGTTCTTC
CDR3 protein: CASSPGTGSYNEQFF

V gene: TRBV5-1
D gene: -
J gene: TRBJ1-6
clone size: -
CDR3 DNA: TGCGCCAGCAGCGTCAGGTCAGGCTATTCACCCCTCCACTTT
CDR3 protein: CASSVRSGYSPLHF

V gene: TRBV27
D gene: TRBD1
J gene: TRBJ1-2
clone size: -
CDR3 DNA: TGTGCCAGCAGTTTACGTCCAGGGGGAGGCTACACCTTC
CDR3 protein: CASSLRPGGGYTF

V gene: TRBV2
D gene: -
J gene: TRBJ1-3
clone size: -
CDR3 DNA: TGTGCCAGCAGCCTTAGCGGAGAATCTGGAAACACCATATATTTT
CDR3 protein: CASSLSGESGNTIYF

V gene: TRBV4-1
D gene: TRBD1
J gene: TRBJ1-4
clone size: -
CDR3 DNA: TGCGCCAGCAGCCCAACCCCAGACAGGGGATTGCGGGAAAAACTGTTTTTT
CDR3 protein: CASSPTPDRGLREKLFF

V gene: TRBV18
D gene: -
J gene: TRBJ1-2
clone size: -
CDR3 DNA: TGTGCCAGCTCTCAGGACAGCCTCTATGGCTACACCTTC
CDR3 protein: CASSQDSLYGYTF

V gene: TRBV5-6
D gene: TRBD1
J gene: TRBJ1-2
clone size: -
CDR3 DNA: TGTGCCAGCAGCGGATCGACAGGGTTTCCCTGGGGCTACACCTTC
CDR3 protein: CASSGSTGFPWGYTF

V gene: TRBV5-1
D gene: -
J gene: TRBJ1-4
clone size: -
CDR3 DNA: TGCGCCAGCAGCCCATCCCCGACAGTAGTGGGAGAAAAACTGTTTTTT
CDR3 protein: CASSPSPTVVGEKLFF

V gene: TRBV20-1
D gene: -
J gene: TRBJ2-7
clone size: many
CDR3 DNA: TGCAGTGCTTCAATTTCGGGGGAGCAGTACTTC
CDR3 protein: CSASISGEQYF

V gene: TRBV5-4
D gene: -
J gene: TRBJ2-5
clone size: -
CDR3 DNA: TGTGCCAGCAGCTTAGCTAGCAGGGAGACCCAGTACTTC
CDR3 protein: CASSLASRETQYF

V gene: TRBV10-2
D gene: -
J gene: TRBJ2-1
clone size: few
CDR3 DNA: TGCGCCAGCAGGACAAATAACAATGAGCAGTTCTTC
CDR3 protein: CASRTNNNEQFF

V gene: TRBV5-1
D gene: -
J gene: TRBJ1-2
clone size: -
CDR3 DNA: TGCGCCAGCAGCTTTGAGGCTAACTATGGCTACACCTTC
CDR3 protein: CASSFEANYGYTF

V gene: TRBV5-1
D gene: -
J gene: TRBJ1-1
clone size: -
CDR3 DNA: TGCGCCAGCAGCTCTGGGTACAGGAGTGAAGCTTTCTTT
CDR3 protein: CASSSGYRSEAFF

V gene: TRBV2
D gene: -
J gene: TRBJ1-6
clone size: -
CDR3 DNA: TGTGCCAGCAGTCCCGGGACCTCCTCACCCCTCCACTTT
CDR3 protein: CASSPGTSSPLHF

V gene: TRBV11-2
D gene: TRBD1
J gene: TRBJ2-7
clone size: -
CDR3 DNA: TGTGCCAGCAGCTTAGCCCTGGACAGGGCTTACGAGCAGTACTTC
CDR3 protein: CASSLALDRAYEQYF

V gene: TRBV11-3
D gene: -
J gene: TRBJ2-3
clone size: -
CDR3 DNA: TGTGCCAGCAAGGAGGGGTCGGGCACAGATACGCAGTATTTT
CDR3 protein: CASKEGSGTDTQYF

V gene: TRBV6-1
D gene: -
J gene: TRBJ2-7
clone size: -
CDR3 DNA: TGTGCCAGCATCGGGCGGACGCTTACCTACGAGCAGTACTTC
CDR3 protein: CASIGRTLTYEQYF

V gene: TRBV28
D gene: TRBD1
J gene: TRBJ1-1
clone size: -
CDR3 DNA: TGTGCCAGCAGTTCCCCGACAGGGGCAAAGGGTAGCACTGAAGCTTTCTTT
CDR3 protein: CASSSPTGAKGSTEAFF

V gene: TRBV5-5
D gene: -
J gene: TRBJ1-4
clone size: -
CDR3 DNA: TGTGCCAGCACTTGGCAGGCAACTAATGAAAAACTGTTTTTT
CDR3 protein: CASTWQATNEKLFF

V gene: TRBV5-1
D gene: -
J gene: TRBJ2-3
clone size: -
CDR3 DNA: TGCGCCAGCAGCTCGGGACGGGACAGCACAGATACGCAGTATTTT
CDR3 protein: CASSSGRDSTDTQYF

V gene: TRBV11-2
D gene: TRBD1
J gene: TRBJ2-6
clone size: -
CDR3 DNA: TGTGCCAGCAGCTTAGACCGGGACAGGGTGAGCTCTGGGGCCAACGTCCTGACTTTC
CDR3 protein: CASSLDRDRVSSGANVLTF